The source of this T cell receptor (beta chain) is a study of tumor-infiltrating lymphocytes in localized non-small cell lung cancer. On the study more broadly: Patients included smokers and never-smokers with various histologies, some sampled after neoadjuvant chemotherapy. Each patient gave resected tumor and non-adjacent uninvolved lung tissue.

CDR3 length equals 12 residues. Per germline, CDR1 SNHLY and CDR2 FYNNEI. The ends were cut back, 4 bases at V and 6 bases at J, with 6 bases in the middle. Concerning this clone itself: The antigen is undetermined.

Data came from immunoSEQ multiplex PCR; TCRdb stores just in-frame clones and leaves some out. The sample yields about 14,000 clones, roughly four fifths seen once. Findings and caveats of the study: No T-cell fraction difference was seen between IM1 and IM2 tumors.

Sequenced: lung tumor tissue. The V gene is TRBV2, the J gene TRBJ2-2; possible D gene TRBD2, 5 bases. This TCR was sampled from a human donor with non-small cell lung cancer. Here the CDR3 DNA reads TGTGCCAGCAGTGCGGACTCCGGGGAGCTGTTTTTT. It translates to CASSADSGELFF.